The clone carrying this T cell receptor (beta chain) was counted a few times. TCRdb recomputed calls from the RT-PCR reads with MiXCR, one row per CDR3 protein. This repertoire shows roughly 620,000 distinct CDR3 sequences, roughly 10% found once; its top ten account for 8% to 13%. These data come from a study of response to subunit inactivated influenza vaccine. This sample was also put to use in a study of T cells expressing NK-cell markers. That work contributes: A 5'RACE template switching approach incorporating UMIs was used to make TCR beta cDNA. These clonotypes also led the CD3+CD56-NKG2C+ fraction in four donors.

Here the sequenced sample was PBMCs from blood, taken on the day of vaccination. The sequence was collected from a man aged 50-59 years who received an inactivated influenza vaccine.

In DNA, the CDR3 is TGTGCCATCAGTGGTGGGCCTGGGGAAAAACTGTTTTTT. Protein sequence: CAISGGPGEKLFF. The chain combines TRBV10-3 with TRBJ1-4; D gene unclear. Per germline, CDR1 ENHRY and CDR2 SYGVKD. Trimming removed 4 bases at V and 8 bases at J, with 11 bases between. There are 13 residues in the CDR3.